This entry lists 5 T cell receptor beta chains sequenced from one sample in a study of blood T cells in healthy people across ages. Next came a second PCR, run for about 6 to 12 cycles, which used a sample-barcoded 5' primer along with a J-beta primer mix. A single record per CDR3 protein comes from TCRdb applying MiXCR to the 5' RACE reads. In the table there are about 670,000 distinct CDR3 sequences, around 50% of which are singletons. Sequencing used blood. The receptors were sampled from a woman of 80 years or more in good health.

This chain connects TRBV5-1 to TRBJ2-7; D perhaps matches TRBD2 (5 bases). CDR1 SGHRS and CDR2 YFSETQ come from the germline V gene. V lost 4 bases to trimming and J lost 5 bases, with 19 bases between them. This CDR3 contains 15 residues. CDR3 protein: CASSPGRADDHEQYF. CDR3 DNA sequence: TGCGCCAGCAGCCCCGGACGAGCGGACGATCACGAGCAGTACTTC.

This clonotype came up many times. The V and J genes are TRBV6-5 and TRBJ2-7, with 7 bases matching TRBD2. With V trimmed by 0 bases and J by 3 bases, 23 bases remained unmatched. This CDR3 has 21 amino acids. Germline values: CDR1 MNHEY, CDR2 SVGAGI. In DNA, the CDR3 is TGTGCCAGCAGTTACTCGAGGGAGGGAGCCTCCGTCAGGGTCACGCACTACGAGCAGTACTTC. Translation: CASSYSREGASVRVTHYEQYF.

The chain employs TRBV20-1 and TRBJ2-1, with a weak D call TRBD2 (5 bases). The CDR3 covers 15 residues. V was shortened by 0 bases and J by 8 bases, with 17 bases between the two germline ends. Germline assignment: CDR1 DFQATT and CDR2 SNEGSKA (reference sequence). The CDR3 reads CSARELGAPGDEQFF. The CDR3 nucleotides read TGCAGTGCTAGAGAGTTGGGAGCCCCTGGCGATGAGCAGTTCTTC.

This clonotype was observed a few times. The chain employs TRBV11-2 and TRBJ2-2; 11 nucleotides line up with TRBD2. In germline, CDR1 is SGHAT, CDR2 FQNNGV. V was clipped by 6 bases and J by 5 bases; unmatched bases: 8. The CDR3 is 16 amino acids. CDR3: CASRPTSGGVTGELFF. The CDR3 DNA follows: TGTGCCAGCAGACCTACTAGCGGGGGAGTTACCGGGGAGCTGTTTTTT.

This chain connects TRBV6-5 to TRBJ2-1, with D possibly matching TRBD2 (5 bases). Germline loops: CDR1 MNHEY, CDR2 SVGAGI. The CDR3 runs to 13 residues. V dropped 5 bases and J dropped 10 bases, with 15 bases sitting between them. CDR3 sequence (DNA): TGTGCCAGCAGTCCCGGGGAGAGGGCAGAGCAGTTCTTC. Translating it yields CASSPGERAEQFF.